The 24 T cell receptor beta chains reported below all come from one sample, sequenced in a study of T cell responses to AZD1222 COVID-19 vaccine (dated by TCRdb to about 2021). The sample's time point, from its label and the paper: baseline before first vaccination. The library was made by the immunoSEQ multiplex PCR assay. TCRdb stores this immuneACCESS table with in-frame sequences only. Part of the clones is absent; in the studies checked, under half of the shortfall reflects unresolved V genes, and no reason is known for the rest. The sample data list about 50,000 clones, and 80% to 90% of these were observed just once. The ten biggest clones cover about 15% of the sample. The starting material was peripheral blood, obtained on day 0 of AZD1222 vaccination. Receptor source: an adult in good health.

The chain is built from TRBV27 and TRBJ2-1; D possibly corresponds to TRBD1 (7 bases). The ends were cut back, 3 bases at V and 6 bases at J, with 15 bases in the middle. Germline V lookup: CDR1 MNHEY, CDR2 SMNVEV (reference sequence). The CDR3 is made up of 15 amino acids. The CDR3 DNA sequence: TGTGCCAGCAGTTTCCTAGGACAGGAGGGCAATGAGCAGTTCTTC. Amino acid sequence: CASSFLGQEGNEQFF.

V and J are TRBV28 and TRBJ1-5, with D perhaps matching TRBD1 (5 bases). The length of the CDR3 is 17 residues. Between the trimmed V and J ends, which lost 7 bases and 0 bases, there was a span of 19 bases. Germline V gene sequence: CDR1 MDHEN, CDR2 SYDVKM. The CDR3 region is CASTTEGRYNSNQPQHF. DNA of the CDR3: TGTGCCAGCACCACCGAGGGACGGTACAATAGCAATCAGCCCCAGCATTTT.

This chain joins TRBV24-1 and TRBJ1-2, with D uncertain. This CDR3 has 14 residues. With 0 bases removed from V and 2 bases from J, the gap between germline ends came to 6 bases. The germline CDR1 and CDR2 sequences are KGHDR and SFDVKD. CDR3 amino acids: CATSDLSRNYGYTF. In DNA form, the CDR3 reads TGTGCCACCAGTGATTTGTCCAGAAACTATGGCTACACCTTC.

This clone was observed once. V usage is TRBV5-4 and J usage is TRBJ2-1; maybe TRBD1 (6 bases). V dropped 0 bases and J dropped 2 bases, with 9 bases sitting between them. The CDR3 is 15 residues long. Germline-derived CDR1 and CDR2 are SGHNT and YYREEE (reference sequence). The CDR3 DNA sequence: TGTGCCAGCAGCTTGGTTTCAGGGGCCTACAATGAGCAGTTCTTC. It is translated as CASSLVSGAYNEQFF.

The rearrangement uses TRBV27 and TRBJ2-1; unclear D gene. This CDR3 comprises 11 residues. CDR1 is MNHEY and CDR2 is SMNVEV in the germline V gene (reference sequence). Trimming removed 6 bases from V and 5 bases from J, with 5 bases in between. CDR3 residues: CASRSHNEQFF. CDR3 nucleotides: TGTGCCAGCAGATCACACAATGAGCAGTTCTTC.

Comments on this clone: Other DNA sequences in the sample encode the same CDR3. J is TRBJ1-2 and V is TRBV7-9; D is ambiguous. CDR1 is SEHNR and CDR2 is FQNEAQ in the germline V gene (reference sequence). V lost 5 bases to trimming and J lost 4 bases, with 11 bases between them. The CDR3 is made up of 13 amino acids. DNA for the CDR3: TGTGCCAGCAGCCCACGGCGGGGCTATGGCTACACCTTC. This gives the protein CASSPRRGYGYTF. Based on the CDR3 plus reference TRBV7-9 and TRBJ1-2, the full variable domain is DTGVSQNPRHKITKRGQNVTFRCDPISEHNRLYWYRQTLGQGPEFLTYFQNEAQLEKSRLLSDRFSAERPKGSFSTLEIQRTEQGDSAMYLCASSPRRGYGYTFGSGTRLTVV.

The table lists this clone with a count of one. V is TRBV18 and J is TRBJ2-1, with TRBD2 matching over 9 bases. V shed 5 bases, J shed 8 bases, and the junction held 19 bases outside the gene matches. The CDR3 runs 18 residues. Germline V gives CDR1 KGHSH, CDR2 LQKENI. The CDR3 spells CASSKPPFISGGSDEQFF. DNA for the CDR3: TGTGCCAGCTCAAAACCACCTTTCATCAGCGGGGGGAGCGATGAGCAGTTCTTC.

This clone has just one count. The chain employs TRBV6-5 and TRBJ2-1; possibly TRBD1 for D (6 bases). The V gene lost 6 bases and the J gene lost 5 bases, with 17 bases spanning the gap. Looked up from germline, CDR1 is MNHEY and CDR2 is SVGAGI. The CDR3 sequence is 15 residues long. The CDR3 sequence: CASRDRQVWNNEQFF. The DNA for the CDR3 is TGTGCCAGCAGGGACCGACAGGTATGGAACAATGAGCAGTTCTTC.

J is TRBJ2-1 and V is TRBV7-2; no definite D call. V dropped 3 bases and J dropped 5 bases, with 11 bases sitting between them. The CDR3 is 14 residues long. Germline lookup yields CDR1 SGHTA and CDR2 FQGNSA. As DNA, the CDR3 is TGTGCCAGCAGCTTGGGCAACAGAGACAATGAGCAGTTCTTC. It codes for CASSLGNRDNEQFF.

This clone was recorded once. The V call is TRBV4-1, the J call TRBJ2-7; 9 bases line up with TRBD1. Germline assignment: CDR1 MGHRA and CDR2 YSYEKL. The CDR3 spans 17 residues. The ends lost 2 bases at V and 2 bases at J; junction bases unmatched: 10. The CDR3: CASSQLTGGAGAYEQYF. The CDR3 nucleotides are TGCGCCAGCAGCCAACTCACAGGGGGCGCAGGAGCCTACGAGCAGTACTTC.

The V and J genes are TRBV2 and TRBJ1-1, with 7 bases lining up with TRBD1. The CDR3 is made up of 13 amino acids. The germline V gene has CDR1 SNHLY and CDR2 FYNNEI. The junction had 8 bases not matched to a gene; V was cut back by 5 bases and J by 8 bases. CDR3 sequence reads: CASSPDRDSEAFF. The CDR3 DNA follows: TGTGCCAGCAGTCCTGACCGGGACAGCGAAGCTTTCTTT.

This chain joins TRBV19 and TRBJ1-2; D is uncertain. Germline V gives CDR1 LNHDA, CDR2 SQIVND (reference sequence). Deletions cut 0 bases from V and 0 bases from J, with 11 bases between. The CDR3 covers 16 residues. DNA of the CDR3: TGTGCCAGTAGTATAGATAACGCCGGAGCTAACTATGGCTACACCTTC. It codes for CASSIDNAGANYGYTF.

The chain links TRBV14 to TRBJ2-1; possibly TRBD1 for D (6 bases). V lost 0 bases and J lost 4, with 13 bases in between. In germline, CDR1 is SGHDN, CDR2 FVKESK. This CDR3 contains 16 residues. The CDR3 DNA is TGTGCCAGCAGCCAAGAATGGCAGGGGTTATACAATGAGCAGTTCTTC. Translated: CASSQEWQGLYNEQFF. The full variable domain, completed using reference TRBV14 and TRBJ2-1, is EAGVTQFPSHSVIEKGQTVTLRCDPISGHDNLYWYRRVMGKEIKFLLHFVKESKQDESGMPNNRFLAERTGGTYSTLKVQPAELEDSGVYFCASSQEWQGLYNEQFFGPGTRLTVL.

V usage is TRBV5-6 and J usage is TRBJ1-6; possible D gene TRBD1, 6 bases. The CDR3 is 14 residues long. Germline CDR1 SGHDT, CDR2 YYEEEE. V lost 0 bases, J lost 9 bases, and 10 bases lay in between. CDR3 sequence reads: CASSLVQGISPLHF. CDR3 nucleotide sequence: TGTGCCAGCAGCTTGGTACAGGGAATTTCACCCCTCCACTTT.

The V gene is TRBV2, the J gene TRBJ2-7; maybe TRBD1 (5 bases). CDR1 and CDR2 (germline): SNHLY, FYNNEI. This CDR3 is 12 amino acids long. Trimming took off 2 bases at V and 4 bases at J, with 6 bases between the two ends. The CDR3 nucleotides are TGTGCCAGCAGTGAACAGGGTTACGAGCAGTACTTC. This codes for CASSEQGYEQYF.

This clone came up a few times. This rearrangement joins TRBV6-6 to TRBJ1-5; D gene unclear. V dropped 0 bases and J dropped 7 bases, with 10 bases sitting between them. The germline CDR1 and CDR2 sequences are MNHNY and SVGAGI (reference sequence). There are 14 residues in the CDR3. The CDR3 bases are TGTGCCAGCAGTTACTCTGAGGGTTGGCAGCCCCAGCATTTT. It is translated as CASSYSEGWQPQHF.

On this clone: One end of the junction is discordant with germline, which a read error may explain. The chain uses TRBV7-7 and TRBJ2-2; 13 bases agree with TRBD2. The CDR3 is 17 residues long. From germline, CDR1 is SSHAT and CDR2 FNYEAQ (reference sequence). The CDR3 sequence: CASSPTSGGQNTGELFF. For the CDR3, the DNA is TGTGCTAGCAGCCCGACTAGCGGGGGGCAGAACACCGGGGAGCTGTTTTTT.

The rearrangement uses TRBV3-1 (or the pseudogene TRBV3-2) and TRBJ2-2; D unclear. The germline V and J ends were trimmed by 0 bases and 3 bases, with 5 bases remaining between them. The CDR3 consists of 14 residues. Germline loops: CDR1 LGHDT, CDR2 YNNKEL (reference sequence). The CDR3 loop reads CASSQDRDTGELFF. CDR3 nucleotides: TGTGCCAGCAGCCAAGACAGAGACACCGGGGAGCTGTTTTTT.

The rearrangement uses TRBV29-1 and TRBJ2-7; the match to TRBD2 covers 10 bases. CDR1 is SQVTM and CDR2 is ANQGSEA in the germline V gene. The CDR3 covers 13 residues. V gave up 8 bases and J gave up 1 base; unmatched junction bases: 5. CDR3 sequence (DNA): TGCAGCATTCGGACTAGCGGTTCCTACGAGCAGTACTTC. Its translation: CSIRTSGSYEQYF.

The chain employs TRBV29-1 and TRBJ2-1; the D gene could be TRBD1 or TRBD2 (6 bases each). V was clipped by 6 bases and J by 10 bases, with 16 bases between them. Germline V gene sequence: CDR1 SQVTM, CDR2 ANQGSEA. CDR3 length equals 12 residues. CDR3 sequence reads: CSVEQGRGEQFF. The DNA of the CDR3 is TGCAGCGTGGAACAGGGACGGGGGGAGCAGTTCTTC.

The CDR3 spells CASSSRDRGLEQYF. DNA of the CDR3: TGTGCCAGCAGCTCCCGGGACAGGGGGCTCGAGCAGTACTTC. The chain joins TRBV7-9 to TRBJ2-7; TRBD1 aligns across 12 bases. Looked up from germline, CDR1 is SEHNR and CDR2 is FQNEAQ (reference sequence). This CDR3 is 14 amino acids long. The trim removed 4 bases at V and 6 bases at J, leaving 4 bases unmatched. The full variable domain, completed using reference TRBV7-9 and TRBJ2-7, is DTGVSQNPRHKITKRGQNVTFRCDPISEHNRLYWYRQTLGQGPEFLTYFQNEAQLEKSRLLSDRFSAERPKGSFSTLEIQRTEQGDSAMYLCASSSRDRGLEQYFGPGTRLTVT.

The rearrangement joins TRBV21-1 to TRBJ1-4. TRBV21-1 is labeled a pseudogene. This CDR3 spans 18 amino acids. The DNA for the CDR3 is TGTGCCATCCGATCGGGCAGGTTCTTCTGTGCAACTAATGAAAAACTGTTTTTT. Translated, it gives CAIRSGRFFCATNEKLFF.

This chain uses TRBV6-6 with TRBJ2-7; D not certain. The germline gives CDR1 MNHNY, CDR2 SVGAGI (reference sequence). The CDR3 runs to 13 residues. The ends were cut back, 0 bases at V and 5 bases at J, with 8 bases in the middle. The CDR3 DNA reads as TGTGCCAGCAGTTACTCGATAGGGCACGAGCAGTACTTC. Amino acid sequence: CASSYSIGHEQYF.

This chain joins TRBV10-2 and TRBJ2-2, with D maybe TRBD1 (6 bases). The CDR3 length is 12 residues. V lost 7 bases, J lost 3 bases, and 6 bases lay in between. Looked up from germline, CDR1 is WSHSY and CDR2 is SAAADI. The CDR3 region has the DNA TGCGCCAGCAAGGGGGACACCGGGGAGCTGTTTTTT. It encodes CASKGDTGELFF.